The 4 T cell receptor beta chains listed next were all sequenced from one sample in a study of vaccination and CD4 T cells after COVID-19. Oncomine TCR Beta short-read sequencing was applied to DNA from cultured CD4+ T cells. TCRdb re-derived calls from the PCR reads in MiXCR, one entry per CDR3 protein. The repertoire consists of some 13,000 distinct CDR3 sequences, with roughly 56% occurring once and the leading ten covering 15% to 20%. Treatment here: approximately nine-day PBMC culture with coronavirus spike peptide pools or control peptides (ViraFEST assay). Their cognate antigens are unknown. Material: CD4+ T cells from blood, cultured in vitro. All receptors come from a human donor who had recovered from COVID-19.

V and J are TRBV6-1 and TRBJ1-1, with TRBD1 matching over 7 bases. Unmatched junction bases numbered 8, after V lost 6 bases and J lost 4 bases. CDR1 is MNHNS, CDR2 SASEGT, per germline. This CDR3 region has 14 residues. CDR3 coding DNA: TGTGCCAGCAGAGACAGGGATAGGACCACTGAAGCTTTCTTT. It is translated as CASRDRDRTTEAFF.

The table lists this clonotype with a few counts. The rearrangement links TRBV2 to TRBJ2-2; no firm D call. The germline CDR1 and CDR2 sequences are SNHLY and FYNNEI. CDR3 length equals 12 residues. Trimming took 4 bases from V and 5 from J, leaving 5 bases between them. Here the CDR3 DNA reads TGTGCCAGCAGTGGAGGTACCGGGGAGCTGTTTTTT. Protein product: CASSGGTGELFF.

The chain joins TRBV19 to TRBJ2-2; possibly TRBD1 for D (5 bases). V was trimmed by 3 bases and J by 1 base, leaving 9 bases between them. Germline lookup yields CDR1 LNHDA and CDR2 SQIVND (reference sequence). The CDR3 is 15 amino acids. The CDR3 here is CASSIRGRNTGELFF. The DNA of the CDR3 is TGTGCCAGTAGTATTAGGGGAAGGAACACCGGGGAGCTGTTTTTT.

The V and J genes are TRBV27 and TRBJ2-2; 7 nucleotides align to TRBD1. J lost 5 bases, V lost 1 base, and 10 bases had no gene match. CDR1 and CDR2 from the germline V gene are MNHEY and SMNVEV (reference sequence). This CDR3 contains 17 residues. In nucleotides, the CDR3 is TGTGCCAGCAGTTTATTGGGTCAGGGGGAAGGAACCGGGGAGCTGTTTTTT. It codes for CASSLLGQGEGTGELFF.